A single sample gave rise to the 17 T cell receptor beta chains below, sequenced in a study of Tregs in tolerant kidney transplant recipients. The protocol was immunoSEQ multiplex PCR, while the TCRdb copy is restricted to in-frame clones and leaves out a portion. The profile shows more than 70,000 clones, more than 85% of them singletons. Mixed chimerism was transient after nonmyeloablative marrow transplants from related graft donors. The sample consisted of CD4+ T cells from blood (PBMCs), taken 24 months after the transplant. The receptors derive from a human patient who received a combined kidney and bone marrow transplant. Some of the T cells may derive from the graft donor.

CDR3 amino acids: CASSSDWYNEQFF. In nucleotides, the CDR3 is TGTGCCAGCAGCTCGGACTGGTACAATGAGCAGTTCTTC. The chain combines TRBV5-4 with TRBJ2-1, with a weak D call TRBD2 (5 bases). Germline V gene sequence: CDR1 SGHNT, CDR2 YYREEE (reference sequence). Trimming cost V 3 bases and J 4 bases, with 8 bases left between them. This CDR3 spans 13 amino acids.

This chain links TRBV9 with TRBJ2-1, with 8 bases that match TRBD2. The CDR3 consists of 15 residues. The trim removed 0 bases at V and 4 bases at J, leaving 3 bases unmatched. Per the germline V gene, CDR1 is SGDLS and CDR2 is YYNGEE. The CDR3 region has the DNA TGTGCCAGCAGCGTAGCAGCGGGGGCGTACAATGAGCAGTTCTTC. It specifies CASSVAAGAYNEQFF.

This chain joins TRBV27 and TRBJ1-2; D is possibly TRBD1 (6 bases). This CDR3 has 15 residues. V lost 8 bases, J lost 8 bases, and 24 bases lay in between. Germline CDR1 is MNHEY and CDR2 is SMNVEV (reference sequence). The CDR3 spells CASGAGGPQRGGYTF. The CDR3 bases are TGTGCCAGCGGGGCCGGGGGGCCTCAAAGAGGAGGCTACACCTTC.

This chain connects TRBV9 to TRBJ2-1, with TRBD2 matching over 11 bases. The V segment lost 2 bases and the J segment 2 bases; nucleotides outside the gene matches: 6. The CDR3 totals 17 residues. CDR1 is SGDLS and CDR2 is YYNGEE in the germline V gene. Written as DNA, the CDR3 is TGTGCCAGCAGCGTCTTTGAGGGACTAGCGGCCTACAATGAGCAGTTCTTC. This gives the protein CASSVFEGLAAYNEQFF.

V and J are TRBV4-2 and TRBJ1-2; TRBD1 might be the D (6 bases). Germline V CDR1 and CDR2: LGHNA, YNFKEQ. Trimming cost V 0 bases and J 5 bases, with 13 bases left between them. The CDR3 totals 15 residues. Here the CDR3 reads CASSQDRTASYGYTF. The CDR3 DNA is TGTGCCAGCAGCCAAGATAGGACAGCTAGTTATGGCTACACCTTC.

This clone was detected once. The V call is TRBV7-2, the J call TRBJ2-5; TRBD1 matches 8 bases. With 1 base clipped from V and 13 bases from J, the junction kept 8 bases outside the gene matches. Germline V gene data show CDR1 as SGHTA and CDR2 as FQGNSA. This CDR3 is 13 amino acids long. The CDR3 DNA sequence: TGTGCCAGCAGCTTAGGGAGGCAGGGGGCTGGGTACTTC. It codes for CASSLGRQGAGYF.

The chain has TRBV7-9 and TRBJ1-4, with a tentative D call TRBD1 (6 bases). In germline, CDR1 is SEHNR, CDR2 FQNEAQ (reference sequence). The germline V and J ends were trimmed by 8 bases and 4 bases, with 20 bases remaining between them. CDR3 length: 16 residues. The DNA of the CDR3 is TGTGCCAGCGAACATACGGGGACAAGCCATAATGAAAAACTGTTTTTT. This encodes CASEHTGTSHNEKLFF.

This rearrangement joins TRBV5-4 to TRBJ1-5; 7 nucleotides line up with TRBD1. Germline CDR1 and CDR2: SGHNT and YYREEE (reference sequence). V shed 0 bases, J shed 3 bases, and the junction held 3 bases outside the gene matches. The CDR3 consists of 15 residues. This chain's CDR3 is CASSLDGTVNQPQHF. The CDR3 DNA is TGTGCCAGCAGCTTGGATGGGACAGTCAATCAGCCCCAGCATTTT.

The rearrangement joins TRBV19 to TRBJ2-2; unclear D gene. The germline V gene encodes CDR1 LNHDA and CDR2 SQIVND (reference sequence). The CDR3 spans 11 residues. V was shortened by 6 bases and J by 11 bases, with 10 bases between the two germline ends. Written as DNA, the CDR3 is TGTGCCAGTAGGAAACTTGAAGAGCTGTTTTTT. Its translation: CASRKLEELFF.

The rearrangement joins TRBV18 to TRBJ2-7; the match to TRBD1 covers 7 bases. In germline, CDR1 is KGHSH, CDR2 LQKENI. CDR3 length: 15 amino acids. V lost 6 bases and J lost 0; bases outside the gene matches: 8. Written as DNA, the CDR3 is TGTGCCAGCTCTCTGGGACAGCAAGTCTCCTACGAGCAGTACTTC. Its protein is CASSLGQQVSYEQYF.

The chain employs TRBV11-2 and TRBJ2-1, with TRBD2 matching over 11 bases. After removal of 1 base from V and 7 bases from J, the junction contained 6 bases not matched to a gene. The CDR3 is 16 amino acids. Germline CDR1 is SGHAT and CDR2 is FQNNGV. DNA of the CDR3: TGTGCCAGCAGCTTAGTAGCGGGAGGGCCCTTGAATGAGCAGTTCTTC. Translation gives CASSLVAGGPLNEQFF.

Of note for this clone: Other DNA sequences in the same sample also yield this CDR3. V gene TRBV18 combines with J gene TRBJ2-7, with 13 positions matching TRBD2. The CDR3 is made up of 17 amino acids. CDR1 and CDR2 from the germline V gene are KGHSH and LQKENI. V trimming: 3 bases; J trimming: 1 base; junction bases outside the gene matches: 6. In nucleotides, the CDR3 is TGTGCCAGCTCACCGCAGCTACTAGCGGGAGGGTCCTACGAGCAGTACTTC. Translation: CASSPQLLAGGSYEQYF.

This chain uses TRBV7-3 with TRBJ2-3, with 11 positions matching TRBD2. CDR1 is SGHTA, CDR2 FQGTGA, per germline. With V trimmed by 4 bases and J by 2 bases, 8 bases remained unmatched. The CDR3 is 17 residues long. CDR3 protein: CASSSRIAGGPTDTQYF. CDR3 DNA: TGTGCCAGCAGCTCAAGGATAGCGGGGGGGCCCACAGATACGCAGTATTTT.

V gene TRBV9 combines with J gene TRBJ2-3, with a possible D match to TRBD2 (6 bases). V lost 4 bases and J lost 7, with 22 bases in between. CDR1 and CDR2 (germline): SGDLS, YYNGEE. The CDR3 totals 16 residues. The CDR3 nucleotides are TGTGCCAGCAGCCCCCGTTCGGGACTTTCCAGTAATACGCAGTATTTT. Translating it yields CASSPRSGLSSNTQYF.

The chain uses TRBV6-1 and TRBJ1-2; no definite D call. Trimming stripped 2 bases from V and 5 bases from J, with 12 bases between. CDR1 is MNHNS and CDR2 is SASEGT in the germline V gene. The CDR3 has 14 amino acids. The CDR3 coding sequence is TGTGCCAGCAGTGAATACCACAGTTTTTATGGCTACACCTTC. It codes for CASSEYHSFYGYTF.

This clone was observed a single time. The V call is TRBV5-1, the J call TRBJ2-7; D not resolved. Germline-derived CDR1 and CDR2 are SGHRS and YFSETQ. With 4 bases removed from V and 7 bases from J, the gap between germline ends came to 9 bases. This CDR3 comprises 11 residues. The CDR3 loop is CASSASWEQYF. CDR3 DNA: TGCGCCAGCAGCGCGTCTTGGGAGCAGTACTTC.

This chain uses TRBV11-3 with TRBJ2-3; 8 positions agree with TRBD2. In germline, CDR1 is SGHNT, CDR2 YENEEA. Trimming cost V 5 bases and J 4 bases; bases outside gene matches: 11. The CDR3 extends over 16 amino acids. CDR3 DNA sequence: TGTGCCAGCAGCCCAGGCGGCGGGGGGTTATCAGATACGCAGTATTTT. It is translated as CASSPGGGGLSDTQYF. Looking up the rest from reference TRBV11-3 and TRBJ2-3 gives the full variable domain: EAGVVQSPRYKIIEKKQPVAFWCNPISGHNTLYWYLQNLGQGPELLIRYENEEAVDDSQLPKDRFSAERLKGVDSTLKIQPAELGDSAVYLCASSPGGGGLSDTQYFGPGTRLTVL.